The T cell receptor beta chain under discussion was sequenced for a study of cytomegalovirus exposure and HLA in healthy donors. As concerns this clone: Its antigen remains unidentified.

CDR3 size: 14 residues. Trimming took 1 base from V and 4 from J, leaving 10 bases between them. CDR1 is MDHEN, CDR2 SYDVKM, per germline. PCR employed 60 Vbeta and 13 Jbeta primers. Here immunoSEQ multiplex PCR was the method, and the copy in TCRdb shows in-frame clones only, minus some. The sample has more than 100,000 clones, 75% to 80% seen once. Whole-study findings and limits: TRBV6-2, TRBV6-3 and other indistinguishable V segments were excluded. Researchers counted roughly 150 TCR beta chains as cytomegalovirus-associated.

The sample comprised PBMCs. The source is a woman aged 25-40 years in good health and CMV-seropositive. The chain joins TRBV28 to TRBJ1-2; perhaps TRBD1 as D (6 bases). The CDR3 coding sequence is TGTGCCAGCAGTTTATCTGACAGGCCCTATGGCTACACCTTC. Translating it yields CASSLSDRPYGYTF.